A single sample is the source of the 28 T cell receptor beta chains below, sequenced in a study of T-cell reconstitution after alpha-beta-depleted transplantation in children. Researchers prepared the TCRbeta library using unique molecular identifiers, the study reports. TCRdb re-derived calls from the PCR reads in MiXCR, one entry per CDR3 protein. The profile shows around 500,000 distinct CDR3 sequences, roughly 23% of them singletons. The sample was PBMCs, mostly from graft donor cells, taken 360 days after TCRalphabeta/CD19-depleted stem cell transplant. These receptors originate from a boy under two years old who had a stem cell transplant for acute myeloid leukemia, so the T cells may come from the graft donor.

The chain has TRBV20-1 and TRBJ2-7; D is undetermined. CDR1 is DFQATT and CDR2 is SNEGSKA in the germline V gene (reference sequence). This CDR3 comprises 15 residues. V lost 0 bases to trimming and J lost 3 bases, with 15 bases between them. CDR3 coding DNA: TGCAGTGCTAGAGACGACGGTAGAAGTATCTACGAGCAGTACGTC. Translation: CSARDDGRSIYEQYV.

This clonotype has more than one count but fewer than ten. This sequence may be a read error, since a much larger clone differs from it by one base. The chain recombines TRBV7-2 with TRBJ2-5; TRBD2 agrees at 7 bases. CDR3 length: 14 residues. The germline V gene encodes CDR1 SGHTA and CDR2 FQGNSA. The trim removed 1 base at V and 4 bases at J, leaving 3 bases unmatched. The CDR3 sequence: CASSLVSSGETQYF. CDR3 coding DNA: TGTGCCAGCAGCTTAGTGTCTAGCGGAGAGACCCAGTACTTC.

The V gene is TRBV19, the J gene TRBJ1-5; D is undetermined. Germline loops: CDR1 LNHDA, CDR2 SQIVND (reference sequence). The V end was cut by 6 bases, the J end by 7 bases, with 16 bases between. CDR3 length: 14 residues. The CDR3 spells CASRDTRIGQPQHF. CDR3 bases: TGTGCCAGTAGGGATACAAGGATCGGGCAGCCCCAGCATTTT.

CDR3 sequence: CSVHVSWLELNEQFF. The CDR3 nucleotides read TGCAGCGTTCATGTTAGTTGGCTAGAGCTCAATGAGCAGTTCTTC. The chain joins TRBV29-1 to TRBJ2-1; no clear D. CDR3 size: 15 residues. The V gene's germline CDR1 is SQVTM and CDR2 ANQGSEA. V shed 5 bases and J shed 6 bases, with 20 bases lying between them.

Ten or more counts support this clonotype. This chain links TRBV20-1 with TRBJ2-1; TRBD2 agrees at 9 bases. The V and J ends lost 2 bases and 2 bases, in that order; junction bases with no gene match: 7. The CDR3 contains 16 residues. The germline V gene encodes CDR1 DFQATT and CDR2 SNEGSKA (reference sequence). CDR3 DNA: TGCAGTGCTAGATCTCTAGCGGGGCGCCCCTACAATGAGCAGTTCTTC. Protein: CSARSLAGRPYNEQFF.

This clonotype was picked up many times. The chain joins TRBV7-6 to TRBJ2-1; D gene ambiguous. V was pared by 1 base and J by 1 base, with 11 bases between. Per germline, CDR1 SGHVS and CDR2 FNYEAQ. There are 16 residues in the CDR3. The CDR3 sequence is CASSLGQSGSYNEQFF. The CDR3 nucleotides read TGTGCCAGCAGCTTAGGGCAGTCTGGGTCCTACAATGAGCAGTTCTTC.

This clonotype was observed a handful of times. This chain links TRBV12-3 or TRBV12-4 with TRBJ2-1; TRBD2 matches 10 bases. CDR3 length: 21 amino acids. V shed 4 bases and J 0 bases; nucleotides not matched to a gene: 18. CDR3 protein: CASSSLIRLAGAESSYNEQFF. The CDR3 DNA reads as TGTGCCAGCAGTTCCCTAATTAGGCTAGCGGGGGCCGAAAGCTCCTACAATGAGCAGTTCTTC.

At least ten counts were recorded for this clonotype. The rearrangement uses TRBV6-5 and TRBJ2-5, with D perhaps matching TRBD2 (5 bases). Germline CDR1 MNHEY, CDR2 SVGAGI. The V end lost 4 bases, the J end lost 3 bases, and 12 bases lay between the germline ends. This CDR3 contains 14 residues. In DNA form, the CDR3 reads TGTGCCAGCAGTTCCACCACGGGGAAAGAGACCCAGTACTTC. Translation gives CASSSTTGKETQYF.

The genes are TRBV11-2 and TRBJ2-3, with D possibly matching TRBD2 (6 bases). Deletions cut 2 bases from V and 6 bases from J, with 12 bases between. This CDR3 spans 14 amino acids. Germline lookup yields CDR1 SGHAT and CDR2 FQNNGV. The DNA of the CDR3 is TGTGCCAGCAGCTTACGCGGGGCGGACGATACGCAGTATTTT. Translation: CASSLRGADDTQYF.

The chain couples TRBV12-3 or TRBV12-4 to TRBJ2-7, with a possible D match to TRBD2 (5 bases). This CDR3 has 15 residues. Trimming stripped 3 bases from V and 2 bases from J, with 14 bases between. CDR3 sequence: CASSLLAGPAYEQYF. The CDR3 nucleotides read TGTGCCAGCAGTTTGCTCGCGGGTCCTGCCTACGAGCAGTACTTC.

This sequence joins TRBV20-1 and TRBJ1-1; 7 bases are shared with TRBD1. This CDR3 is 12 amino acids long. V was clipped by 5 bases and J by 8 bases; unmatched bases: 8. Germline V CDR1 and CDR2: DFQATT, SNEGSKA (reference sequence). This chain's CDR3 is CSARRGEREAFF. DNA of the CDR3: TGCAGTGCTCGCAGGGGGGAAAGGGAAGCTTTCTTT.

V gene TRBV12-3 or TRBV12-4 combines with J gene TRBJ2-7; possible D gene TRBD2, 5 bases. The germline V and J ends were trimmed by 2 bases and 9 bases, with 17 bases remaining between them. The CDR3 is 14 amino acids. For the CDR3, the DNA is TGTGCCAGCAGTTTACAGGACTCCAAAGTCGTGCAGTACTTC. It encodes CASSLQDSKVVQYF.

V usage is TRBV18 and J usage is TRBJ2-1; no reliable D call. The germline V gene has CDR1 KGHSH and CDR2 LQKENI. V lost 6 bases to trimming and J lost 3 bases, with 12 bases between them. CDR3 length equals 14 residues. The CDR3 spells CASSARGNYNEQFF. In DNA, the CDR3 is TGTGCCAGCTCCGCACGCGGCAACTACAATGAGCAGTTCTTC. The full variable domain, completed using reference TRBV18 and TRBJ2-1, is NAGVMQNPRHLVRRRGQEARLRCSPMKGHSHVYWYRQLPEEGLKFMVYLQKENIIDESGMPKERFSAEFPKEGPSILRIQQVVRGDSAAYFCASSARGNYNEQFFGPGTRLTVL.

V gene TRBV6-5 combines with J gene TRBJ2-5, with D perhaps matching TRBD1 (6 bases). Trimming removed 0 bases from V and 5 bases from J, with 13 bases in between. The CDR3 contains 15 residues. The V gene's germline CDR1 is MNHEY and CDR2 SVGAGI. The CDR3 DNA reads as TGTGCCAGCAGTTACTCGACAGGAGGTCTGGAGACCCAGTACTTC. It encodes CASSYSTGGLETQYF.

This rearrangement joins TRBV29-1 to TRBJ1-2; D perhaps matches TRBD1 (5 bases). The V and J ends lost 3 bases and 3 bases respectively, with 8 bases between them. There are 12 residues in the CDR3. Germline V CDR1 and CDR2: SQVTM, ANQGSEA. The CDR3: CSVDEGYYGYTF. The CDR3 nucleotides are TGCAGCGTTGATGAGGGGTACTATGGCTACACCTTC. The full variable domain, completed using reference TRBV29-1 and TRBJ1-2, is SAVISQKPSRDICQRGTSLTIQCQVDSQVTMMFWYRQQPGQSLTLIATANQGSEATYESGFVIDKFPISRPNLTFSTLTVSNMSPEDSSIYLCSVDEGYYGYTFGSGTRLTVV.

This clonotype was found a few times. The CDR3 nucleotides are TGTGCCAGCAGGAGGGACCTCCAAGAGACCCAGTACTTC. Its protein is CASRRDLQETQYF. V usage is TRBV7-9 and J usage is TRBJ2-5; D assignment may be TRBD1 or TRBD2 (5 bases each). CDR3 length equals 13 residues. Trimming left V 6 bases short and J 1 base short, with 9 bases between. CDR1 and CDR2 from the germline V gene are SEHNR and FQNEAQ (reference sequence).

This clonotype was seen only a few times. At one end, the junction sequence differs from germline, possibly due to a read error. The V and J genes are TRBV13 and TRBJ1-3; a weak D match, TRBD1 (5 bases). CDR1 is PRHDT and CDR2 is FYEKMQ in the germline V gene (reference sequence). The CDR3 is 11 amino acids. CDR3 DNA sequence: TGTGCCAGCAGCTTAGACAGGAGATCGCATTTT. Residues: CASSLDRRSHF.

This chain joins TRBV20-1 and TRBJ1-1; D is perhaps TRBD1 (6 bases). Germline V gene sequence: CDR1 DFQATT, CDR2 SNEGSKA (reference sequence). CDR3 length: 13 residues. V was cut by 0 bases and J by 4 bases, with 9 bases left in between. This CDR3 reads CSAREYRATEAFF. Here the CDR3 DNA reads TGCAGTGCTAGAGAGTACAGGGCCACTGAAGCTTTCTTT.

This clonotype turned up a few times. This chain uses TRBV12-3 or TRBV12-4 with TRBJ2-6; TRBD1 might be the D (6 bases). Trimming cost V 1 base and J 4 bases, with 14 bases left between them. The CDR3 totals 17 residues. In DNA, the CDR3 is TGTGCCAGCAGTTTAGGGTCAGGGGCGGAGGGGGCCAACGTCCTGACTTTC. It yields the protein CASSLGSGAEGANVLTF.

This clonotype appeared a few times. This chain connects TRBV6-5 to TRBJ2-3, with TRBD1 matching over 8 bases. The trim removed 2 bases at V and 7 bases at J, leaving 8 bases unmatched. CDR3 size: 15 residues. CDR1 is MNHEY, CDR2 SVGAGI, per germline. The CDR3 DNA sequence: TGTGCCAGCAGTTACAGGCAGGGGGCATTAAATACGCAGTATTTT. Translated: CASSYRQGALNTQYF.

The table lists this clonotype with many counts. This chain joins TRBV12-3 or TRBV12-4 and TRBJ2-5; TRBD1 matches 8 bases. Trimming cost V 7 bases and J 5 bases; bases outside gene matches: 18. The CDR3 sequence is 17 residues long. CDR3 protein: CASTGIGQGRPGETQYF. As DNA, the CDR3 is TGTGCCAGCACCGGAATTGGACAGGGAAGGCCCGGGGAGACCCAGTACTTC.

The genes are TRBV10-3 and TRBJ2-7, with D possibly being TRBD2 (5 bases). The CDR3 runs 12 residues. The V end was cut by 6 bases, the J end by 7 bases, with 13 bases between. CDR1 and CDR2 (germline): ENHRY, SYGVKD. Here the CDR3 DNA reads TGTGCCATCAGCCCCTCACGAGGGGAGCAGTACGTC. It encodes CAISPSRGEQYV.

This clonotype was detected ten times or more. The CDR3 is CASSLAGFNYGYTF. The DNA for the CDR3 is TGTGCCAGCAGCTTAGCGGGATTTAACTATGGCTACACCTTC. The gene calls are TRBV7-2 and TRBJ1-2; D remains ambiguous. CDR1 and CDR2 (germline): SGHTA, FQGNSA. The CDR3 totals 14 residues. Trimming cost V 0 bases and J 1 base, with 6 bases left between them. Full variable domain (missing parts from reference TRBV7-2 and TRBJ1-2): GAGVSQSPSNKVTEKGKDVELRCDPISGHTALYWYRQSLGQGLEFLIYFQGNSAPDKSGLPSDRFSAERTGGSVSTLTIQRTQQEDSAVYLCASSLAGFNYGYTFGSGTRLTVV.

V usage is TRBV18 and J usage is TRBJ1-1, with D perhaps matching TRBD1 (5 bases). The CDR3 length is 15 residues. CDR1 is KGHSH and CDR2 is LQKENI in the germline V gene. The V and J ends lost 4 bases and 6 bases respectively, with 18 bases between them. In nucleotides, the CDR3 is TGTGCCAGCTCACTGCGCACGGGGGATCTTCCTGAAGCTTTCTTT. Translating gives CASSLRTGDLPEAFF.

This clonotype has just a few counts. CDR3: CASSFDRGGYNEQFF. The CDR3 region has the DNA TGCGCCAGCAGCTTTGACAGGGGTGGCTACAATGAGCAGTTCTTC. The chain recombines TRBV5-1 with TRBJ2-1; 8 bases agree with TRBD1. The germline CDR1 and CDR2 sequences are SGHRS and YFSETQ. There are 15 residues in the CDR3. Trimming cost V 2 bases and J 3 bases; bases outside gene matches: 4.

The CDR3 DNA is TGTGCCAGCAGTTTAGGGGCTAGCGGGGTTTCCGGGGAGCTGTTTTTT. Translating gives CASSLGASGVSGELFF. The J gene is TRBJ2-2, the V gene TRBV6-5, with TRBD2 matching over 9 bases. Germline loops: CDR1 MNHEY, CDR2 SVGAGI. With 4 bases clipped from V and 6 bases from J, the junction kept 9 bases outside the gene matches. The CDR3 consists of 16 residues.

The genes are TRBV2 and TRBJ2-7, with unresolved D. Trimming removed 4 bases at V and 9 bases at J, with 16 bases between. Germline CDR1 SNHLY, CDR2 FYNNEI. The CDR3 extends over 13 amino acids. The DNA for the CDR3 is TGTGCCAGCAGTGTTATGGGTGAGCAGGTGCAGTACTTC. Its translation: CASSVMGEQVQYF.

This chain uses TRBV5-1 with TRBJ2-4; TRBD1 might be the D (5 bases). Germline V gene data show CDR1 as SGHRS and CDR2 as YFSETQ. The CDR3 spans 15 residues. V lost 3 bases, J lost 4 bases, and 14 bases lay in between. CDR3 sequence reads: CASSSTADKKNIQYF. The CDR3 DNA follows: TGCGCCAGCAGCTCCACCGCGGACAAGAAAAACATTCAGTACTTC.